Presented here are 10 T cell receptor beta chains from one specimen sequenced in a study of T cell repertoires in cytomegalovirus infection. Via MiXCR, TCRdb re-called the reads, giving one row per CDR3 protein. The sample has 200,000 or so distinct CDR3 sequences; roughly two fifths are singletons. For these receptors, no antigen is known. The input for sequencing was CD8+ T cells from cultured PBMCs, taken from culture after CMV antigen stimulation. Receptors originate from a human donor in good health (CMV status not recorded). Some clones in this sample may be carry-over from other donors' samples.

The gene calls are TRBV7-9 and TRBJ1-6; D might be TRBD1 (6 bases). Germline values: CDR1 SEHNR, CDR2 FQNEAQ (reference sequence). The CDR3 extends over 14 amino acids. Trimming stripped 3 bases from V and 8 bases from J, with 11 bases between. The CDR3 region has the DNA TGTGCCAGCAGCTTTCGGACAGAAGATTCACCCCTCCACTTT. Translation: CASSFRTEDSPLHF.

This clonotype has more than one count but fewer than ten. This chain joins TRBV4-2 and TRBJ1-2; maybe TRBD1 (6 bases). Trimming removed 4 bases from V and 0 bases from J, with 12 bases in between. Germline CDR1 is LGHNA and CDR2 is YNFKEQ. The length of the CDR3 is 15 residues. In DNA, the CDR3 is TGTGCCAGCAGCCCGCACGGACAGCCTAACTATGGCTACACCTTC. It yields the protein CASSPHGQPNYGYTF.

This chain links TRBV7-2 with TRBJ2-3, with D perhaps matching TRBD2 (6 bases). The CDR3 is made up of 16 amino acids. The germline CDR1 and CDR2 sequences are SGHTA and FQGNSA. V was trimmed by 1 base and J by 0 bases, leaving 11 bases between them. The CDR3 loop reads CASSLVSGTSTDTQYF. In nucleotides, the CDR3 is TGTGCCAGCAGCTTAGTTAGCGGAACTAGCACAGATACGCAGTATTTT.

This clonotype was seen a few times. The chain has TRBV27 and TRBJ1-5, with TRBD1 as a possible D gene (5 bases). The CDR3 extends over 18 amino acids. Per the germline V gene, CDR1 is MNHEY and CDR2 is SMNVEV (reference sequence). Trimming took 6 bases from V and 0 from J, leaving 21 bases between them. CDR3 nucleotide sequence: TGTGCCAGCAGCCAAACCGGGACGGAGTATCCTAGCAATCAGCCCCAGCATTTT. It encodes CASSQTGTEYPSNQPQHF.

This chain joins TRBV7-3 and TRBJ2-3; maybe TRBD2 (6 bases). In germline, CDR1 is SGHTA, CDR2 FQGTGA. The CDR3 totals 16 residues. V was cut by 1 base and J by 3 bases, with 14 bases left in between. CDR3 region: CASSLSQGGLTDTQYF. The CDR3 bases are TGTGCCAGCAGCTTAAGCCAGGGAGGCTTAACAGATACGCAGTATTTT.

This chain connects TRBV11-2 to TRBJ2-2; 7 bases map to TRBD2. V shed 5 bases and J 4 bases; nucleotides not matched to a gene: 7. The germline CDR1 and CDR2 sequences are SGHAT and FQNNGV. The CDR3 contains 15 residues. As DNA, the CDR3 is TGTGCCAGCAGCGTAGGACTAGACCGCACCGGGGAGCTGTTTTTT. Translating gives CASSVGLDRTGELFF.

The chain links TRBV24-1 to TRBJ2-5; perhaps TRBD1 as D (6 bases). This CDR3 has 15 residues. Per germline, CDR1 KGHDR and CDR2 SFDVKD. Trimming removed 6 bases at V and 3 bases at J, with 16 bases between. CDR3 residues: CATSNYRDPEETQYF. CDR3 nucleotides: TGTGCCACCAGTAACTACAGGGACCCTGAAGAGACCCAGTACTTC.

This clonotype was found once. The chain employs TRBV11-2 and TRBJ2-5, with 12 bases aligning to TRBD2. Germline CDR1 reads SGHAT; CDR2 reads FQNNGV. The CDR3 has 16 amino acids. Trimming took 5 bases from V and 1 from J; bases not matched to a gene: 5. In DNA form, the CDR3 reads TGTGCCAGCAGCCCTACTAGCGGGAGGACCCAAGAGACCCAGTACTTC. This gives the protein CASSPTSGRTQETQYF.

There are a few counts of this clonotype. Written as DNA, the CDR3 is TGTGCCAGCACTTTTACAGGGGCGGGGAACACTGAAGCTTTCTTT. Protein product: CASTFTGAGNTEAFF. J is TRBJ1-1 and V is TRBV28; 7 bases are a match to TRBD1. Germline CDR1 reads MDHEN; CDR2 reads SYDVKM. After removal of 7 bases from V and 1 base from J, the junction contained 9 bases not matched to a gene. The CDR3 contains 15 residues.

This clonotype was seen more than once but under ten times. This chain uses TRBV6-2 or TRBV6-3 with TRBJ1-5; perhaps TRBD1 as D (6 bases). Germline V gene data show CDR1 as MNHEY and CDR2 as SVGEGT. Trimming cost V 5 bases and J 6 bases, with 20 bases left between them. This CDR3 comprises 16 residues. The CDR3 DNA reads TGTGCCAGCAGTAAGGTGACAGGCTTTGCAGGTCAGCCCCAGCATTTT. Residues: CASSKVTGFAGQPQHF.